The T cell receptor beta chain under discussion was sequenced for a study of blood T cells in healthy people across ages. Study-level findings and limits: Observed TCR beta diversity per million T cells went down as age went up. This fall followed a roughly linear course with age.

A remark on this clonotype: The antigen is undetermined.

V was pared by 4 bases and J by 1 base, with 4 bases of the junction left unmatched. This CDR3 spans 15 amino acids. Per germline, CDR1 SQVTM and CDR2 ANQGSEA. Using a J-beta primer mix together with a sample-barcoded 5' primer, a second PCR was run for about 6 to 11 cycles. TCRdb fed the 5' RACE reads into MiXCR, producing one record per CDR3 protein. The sample lists some 890,000 distinct CDR3 sequences, almost 30% occurring once. This sample was shared with a second study, whose subject was T cells of mothers and their children.

The chain carries TRBV29-1 and TRBJ2-6; TRBD1 agrees at 7 bases. The sequence was collected from a woman between 40 and 55 years old in good health. What was sequenced was blood. The DNA of the CDR3 is TGCAGCGTTGGGGACAGCAAGTCTGGGGCCAACGTCCTGACTTTC. Residues: CSVGDSKSGANVLTF.